This section outlines one T cell receptor beta chain sequence together with its context. This clone was counted a few times. The clone's antigen remains unknown. No base quality values were provided; no much bigger clone lies one nucleotide off. This record comes from a study of blood T cell repertoires in COVID-19 (TCRdb year 2020). Describing the broader study: Samples covering the acute and convalescent phases of COVID-19 were provided by collaborators in the United States, Italy and Spain. The material from the prospective study consisted of cDNA or gDNA derived from T cells, B-cell-depleted T cells, or PBMCs. Subjects who had been exposed to COVID-19, were actively infected with it, or had recovered from it provided the deeply sampled blood TCRbeta repertoires that made up the dataset. The repertoires were released in a freely available public database meant as a resource for research on the immune response to SARS-CoV-2. The samples were drawn from the first 160 participants of the ongoing ImmuneRACE study and from 1,254 subjects provided by 6 global collaborators. Nearly every sample came with metadata listing a de-identified subject ID, COVID-19 status, age in years and sex. Where available, HLA class I and class II types were obtained from metadata supplied by the sample provider rather than from assay-based typing. General study outcomes and caveats: The quantity of clinical and demographic metadata differed by source and by participant and was supplied without curation.

At the junction V is shortened by 5 bases and J by 7 bases, with 12 bases in between. From the cysteine up to the phenylalanine, the CDR3 has a length of 13 residues. Only the CDR3 portion is preserved as DNA: 39 bases, with reading frame beginning at the first base. The germline V gene (reference sequence) provides CDR1 GTSNPN and CDR2 SVGIG. The immunoSEQ Assay, a bias-controlled multiplex PCR, was used to amplify TCRbeta CDR3 regions from genomic DNA. The study's processing was this. Within the assay, amplification of reference gene primers was used to estimate how many nucleated cells each sample contained. To quantify the absolute abundance of each unique TCRbeta CDR3 rearrangement, sequence reads were collapsed and filtered. For each sample, productive Simpson clonality was calculated as the square root of Simpson's diversity index across productive rearrangements. The source is immuneACCESS, and TCRdb retained only in-frame sequences with V and J called. Part of the clones is not carried over; for the studies checked, unresolved V genes explain less than half of this, and the remainder is unexplained. That table is the source of V, J and clone size, and D and trimming were worked out from the DNA. In this sample the table shows 110,000 to 150,000 clones, about 80% of which occur a single time. The top ten constitute approximately 1.8% of the sample.

In the prospective study, participants were roughly 18 to 95 years old, resided in fewer than 25 geographic areas of the United States, and were enrolled through a virtual design. Cohort assignment in the prospective study relied on participant-reported clinical history from a screening survey and a study questionnaire. Exposed participants were defined as having been in contact with someone with a PCR-confirmed or clinician-diagnosed COVID-19 case within 2 weeks of study entry. In the prospective study, mobile phlebotomists collected whole blood, serum and a nasopharyngeal or oropharyngeal swab from each participant. Participants in the prospective study had the option to provide additional blood draws and questionnaires over a roughly 2-month period. Blood samples from the prospective study were shipped frozen or at room temperature prior to DNA extraction.

Sequencing was carried out using PBMCs or T cells enriched from blood (not recorded which). The TCR comes from a woman between 18 and 29 years old who had been exposed to COVID-19. The rearranged chain carries TRBV30 and TRBJ1-6; no D gene can be assigned with confidence. The DNA is as follows: TGTGCCTGGGCCCCGGGTCTCAATTCACCCCTCCACTTT. This codes for CAWAPGLNSPLHF. Full variable domain (CDR3 extended with the reference TRBV30 and TRBJ1-6 proteins): SQTIHQWPATLVQPVGSPLSLECTVEGTSNPNLYWYRQAAGRGLQLLFYSVGIGQISSEVPQNLSASRPQDRQFILSSKKLLLSDSGFYLCAWAPGLNSPLHFGNGTRLTVT.